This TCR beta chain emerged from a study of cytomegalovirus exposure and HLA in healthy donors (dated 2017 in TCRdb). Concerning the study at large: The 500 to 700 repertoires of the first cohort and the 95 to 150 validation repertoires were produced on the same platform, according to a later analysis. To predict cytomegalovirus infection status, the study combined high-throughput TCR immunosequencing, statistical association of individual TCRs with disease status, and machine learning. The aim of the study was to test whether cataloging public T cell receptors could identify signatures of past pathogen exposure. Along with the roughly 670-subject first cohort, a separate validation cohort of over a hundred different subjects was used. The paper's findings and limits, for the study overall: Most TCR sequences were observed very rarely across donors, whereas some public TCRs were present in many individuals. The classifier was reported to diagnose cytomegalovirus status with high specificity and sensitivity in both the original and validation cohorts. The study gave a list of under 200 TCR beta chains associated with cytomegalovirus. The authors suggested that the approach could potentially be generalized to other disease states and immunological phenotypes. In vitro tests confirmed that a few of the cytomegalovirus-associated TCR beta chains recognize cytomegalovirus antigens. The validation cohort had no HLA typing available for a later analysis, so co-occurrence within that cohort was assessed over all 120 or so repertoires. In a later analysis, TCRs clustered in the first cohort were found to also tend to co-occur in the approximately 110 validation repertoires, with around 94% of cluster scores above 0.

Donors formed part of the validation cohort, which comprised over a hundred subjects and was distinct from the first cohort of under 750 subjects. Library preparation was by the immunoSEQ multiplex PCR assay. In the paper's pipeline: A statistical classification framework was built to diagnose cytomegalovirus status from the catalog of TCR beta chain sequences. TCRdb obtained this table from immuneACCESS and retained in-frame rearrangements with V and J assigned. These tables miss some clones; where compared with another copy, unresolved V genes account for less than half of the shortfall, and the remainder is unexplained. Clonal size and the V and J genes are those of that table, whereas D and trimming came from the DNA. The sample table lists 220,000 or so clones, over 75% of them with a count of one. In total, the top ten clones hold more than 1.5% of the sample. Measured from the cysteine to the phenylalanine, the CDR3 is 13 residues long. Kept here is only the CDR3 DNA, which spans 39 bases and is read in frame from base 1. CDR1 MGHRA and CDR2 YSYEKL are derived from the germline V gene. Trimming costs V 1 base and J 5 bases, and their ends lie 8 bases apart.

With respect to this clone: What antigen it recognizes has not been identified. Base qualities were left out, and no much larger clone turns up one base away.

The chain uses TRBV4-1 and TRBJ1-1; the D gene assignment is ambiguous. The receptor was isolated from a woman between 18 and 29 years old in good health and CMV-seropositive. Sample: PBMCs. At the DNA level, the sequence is TGCGCCAGCAGCCAAGGACTCCCTACTGAAGCTTTCTTT. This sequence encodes CASSQGLPTEAFF.